The 13 T cell receptor beta chains below all came from one sample that was sequenced in a study of circulating CD8 cells and anti-PD-1 response in melanoma. Four subsets defined by PD-1 and/or TIGIT were sorted from live CD3+CD8+TCRalphabeta+ cells. TCR libraries were prepared from around 15 ng of total RNA with the QIAseq Immune Repertoire TCR panel. TCRdb redid the calling of the reads with MiXCR, one entry per CDR3 protein. The data contain hundreds of distinct CDR3 sequences, over 9.5% of them seen just once; the ten biggest clones take up roughly 64%. This specimen was CD8+ T cells from PBMCs, taken at baseline or after one month of anti-PD-1 therapy (not recorded which). Source of these receptors: a human donor with melanoma.

By sample fraction, this clonotype is medium-sized. The chain couples TRBV9 to TRBJ2-1; the D call may be TRBD1 or TRBD2 (6 bases each). V shed 0 bases and J shed 4 bases, with 11 bases lying between them. The CDR3 length is 15 residues. The germline gives CDR1 SGDLS, CDR2 YYNGEE. The CDR3 nucleotides are TGTGCCAGCAGCGTAGAGGGGGGAATTTACAATGAGCAGTTCTTC. Amino acids: CASSVEGGIYNEQFF.

As to this clonotype: Just one base apart from a much larger clone, this may be a read error. Lacking the conserved final phenylalanine or tryptophan, this CDR3 likely reflects a read error. The CDR3 reads CASSSPGQGTLYNEQFL. CDR3 nucleotide sequence: TGTGCCAGCAGCTCGCCGGGACAGGGGACCCTTTACAATGAGCAGTTCCTC. The rearrangement links TRBV7-2 to TRBJ2-1, with 10 bases identical to TRBD1. CDR3 length: 17 amino acids. J was trimmed by 4 bases and V by 4 bases; bases with no gene match: 10. Germline CDR1 reads SGHTA; CDR2 reads FQGNSA.

Sample share makes this clonotype large. The chain uses TRBV4-3 and TRBJ2-6; 7 nucleotides match TRBD2. Germline CDR1 LGHNA, CDR2 YSLEER. V lost 4 bases, J lost 2 bases, and 2 bases stayed unmatched. The length of the CDR3 is 15 residues. The CDR3 here is CASSPSGAGANVLTF. CDR3 nucleotide sequence: TGCGCCAGCAGCCCGAGCGGGGCTGGGGCCAACGTCCTGACTTTC.

The chain couples TRBV28 to TRBJ1-4; D unresolved. Per germline, CDR1 MDHEN and CDR2 SYDVKM. The V gene lost 7 bases and the J gene lost 7 bases, with 16 bases spanning the gap. The CDR3 extends over 14 amino acids. CDR3 protein: CASKAELSSEKLFF. DNA for the CDR3: TGTGCCAGCAAGGCAGAATTGTCTAGTGAAAAACTGTTTTTT.

This clonotype is categorized as large. The V and J genes are TRBV4-3 and TRBJ2-1; D not resolved. Germline CDR1 reads LGHNA; CDR2 reads YSLEER. V lost 0 bases to trimming and J lost 5 bases, with 11 bases between them. The CDR3 has 15 residues. CDR3 sequence (DNA): TGCGCCAGCAGCCAAGACACCTTTTTTAACAATGAGCAGTTCTTC. It translates to CASSQDTFFNNEQFF.

By share of the sample, this clonotype is large. This chain joins TRBV27 and TRBJ1-2, with TRBD1 as a possible D gene (5 bases). Germline assignment: CDR1 MNHEY and CDR2 SMNVEV (reference sequence). CDR3 size: 13 residues. V lost 5 bases, J lost 1 base, and 8 bases lay in between. CDR3 nucleotides: TGTGCCAGCAGTCAAGGGGTTAACTATGGCTACACCTTC. This encodes CASSQGVNYGYTF.

This clonotype is judged medium-sized. The chain couples TRBV5-1 to TRBJ2-2, with D possibly matching TRBD1 (5 bases). Germline lookup yields CDR1 SGHRS and CDR2 YFSETQ. The length of the CDR3 is 16 residues. The V end lost 0 bases, the J end lost 7 bases, and 16 bases lay between the germline ends. CDR3 bases: TGCGCCAGCAGCTTGGAGGCAGGGTTCGTTGGCGGGGAGCTGTTTTTT. As protein: CASSLEAGFVGGELFF.

The gene calls are TRBV25-1 and TRBJ1-3, with D tentatively TRBD1 (5 bases). Germline-derived CDR1 and CDR2 are MGHDK and SYGVNS. V was shortened by 8 bases and J by 0 bases, with 11 bases between the two germline ends. This CDR3 contains 14 residues. The CDR3 nucleotides read TGTGCCAGCGGAGGACACCCCTCTGGAAACACCATATATTTT. It codes for CASGGHPSGNTIYF.

By sample fraction, this clonotype is medium-sized. The CDR3 DNA follows: TGTGCCAGTAGTATTGAATCCCCGAGCCTAGCCTACAATGAGCAGTTCTTC. It yields the protein CASSIESPSLAYNEQFF. V is TRBV19 and J is TRBJ2-1; no definite D call. The CDR3 is made up of 17 amino acids. The germline V gene encodes CDR1 LNHDA and CDR2 SQIVND (reference sequence). V was trimmed by 3 bases and J by 2 bases, leaving 17 bases between them.

This clonotype qualifies as large. The V and J genes are TRBV18 and TRBJ2-7; tentatively, D is TRBD1 (5 bases). The V end was cut by 2 bases, the J end by 3 bases, with 5 bases between. From germline, CDR1 is KGHSH and CDR2 LQKENI. The CDR3 extends over 12 amino acids. CDR3 DNA: TGTGCCAGCTCACCAACAGGCTACGAGCAGTACTTC. This codes for CASSPTGYEQYF.

Sample share makes this clonotype medium-sized. The rearrangement links TRBV6-1 to TRBJ2-5; 10 bases are a match to TRBD2. V lost 6 bases, J lost 1 base, and 8 bases stayed unmatched. The CDR3 loop spans 16 amino acids. In germline, CDR1 is MNHNS, CDR2 SASEGT. The CDR3 here is CASRYASGGVQETQYF. For the CDR3, the DNA is TGTGCCAGCAGATATGCTAGCGGGGGTGTCCAAGAGACCCAGTACTTC.

Within the sample, this clonotype is medium-sized (0.01 to 0.1%). For the CDR3, the DNA is TGTGCCTGGGGGGGGACAGGGTCCTACGAGCAGTACTTC. Protein: CAWGGTGSYEQYF. V usage is TRBV30 and J usage is TRBJ2-7, with 9 bases aligning to TRBD1. V shed 5 bases, J shed 1 base, and the junction held 3 bases outside the gene matches. CDR3 length: 13 amino acids. Looked up from germline, CDR1 is GTSNPN and CDR2 is SVGIG (reference sequence).

In its sample, this clonotype is large. The V and J genes are TRBV12-3 or TRBV12-4 and TRBJ2-1; 9 nucleotides match TRBD1. The CDR3 is 16 residues long. V shed 5 bases and J 6 bases; nucleotides not matched to a gene: 11. The CDR3 sequence: CASSALQGAALNEQFF. The CDR3 nucleotides are TGTGCCAGCAGTGCGTTACAGGGGGCCGCCCTCAATGAGCAGTTCTTC.